The entry that follows covers one T cell receptor beta chain sequence. How the authors handled the data: Reference gene primer amplification gave estimated nucleated cell counts. Assay used: immunoSEQ multiplex PCR; TCRdb lists only in-frame clones, some missing. V and J calls and clone size are copied from that table; D and trimming were computed from the DNA. The table records around 320,000 clones, about 91% of them present only once. The CDR3 contains 15 residues. CDR1 is MNHEY and CDR2 is SMNVEV in the germline V gene (reference sequence). Trimming stripped 1 base from V and 2 bases from J, with 11 bases between. The sample is drawn from a study of blood T cell repertoires in COVID-19. Study overall: Sites across the United States, Italy and Spain contributed samples from acute and convalescent COVID-19. T cells, B-cell-depleted T cells, or PBMCs provided the cDNA or gDNA that served as material.

Sequencing used peripheral blood. The clonotype comes from a woman aged 25-40 years who had recovered from COVID-19. The chain employs TRBV27 and TRBJ2-5; tentative D call: TRBD1 (5 bases). CDR3 amino acids: CASSLYDSGQETQYF. DNA of the CDR3: TGTGCCAGCAGTTTATATGACAGTGGGCAAGAGACCCAGTACTTC.